This T cell receptor beta chain was obtained from a study of T-cell memory formation after mild COVID-19 (dated by TCRdb to about 2021). About the full investigation: Most TCR sequence clusters were specific to one of the two donors. T-cell clones expanding and contracting after mild COVID-19 in two donors were tracked by longitudinal TCRalpha and TCRbeta repertoire sequencing. Two young, previously healthy adult volunteers, one female and one male, were included in the cohort. Broader findings and caveats from the paper: Only two mild cases were covered in the study, and larger cohorts including severe cases with pre-infection samples were considered necessary. The second-wave clones that peaked on day 37 were not confirmed to be SARS-CoV-2 specific. Balanced CD4/CD8 phenotypes were observed for clones contracting from day 15 to 85, whereas a bias towards CD4+ was observed for a second wave of clones expanding from day 15 to 37. Some responding clones were found in pre-infection memory, which suggests that pre-existing cross-reactive memory T cells took part in the SARS-CoV-2 response. Contracting CD4+ clones were located mainly in the CM and EM memory subsets, whereas CD8+ clones were found to be enriched in EMRA.

Ficoll-Paque density gradient centrifugation was the method used to isolate PBMCs. This clonotype was recorded a few times. Its target antigen remains unknown. Base qualities were left out, and no much larger clone turns up one base away. The instrument was an Illumina NovaSeq 6000. cDNA libraries for TCRalpha and TCRbeta were prepared by 5'RACE using constant-segment primers, with sample barcodes and unique molecular identifiers added. RNA was extracted from every sample with Trizol reagent. Amplification of the libraries took two PCR steps, and the second step added a second sample barcode plus Illumina TruSeq adapters. Libraries were sequenced on an Illumina NovaSeq with 2 x 150 bp paired-end reads. Processing in the source paper ran as follows. Demultiplexing of reads and collapsing into UMI-guided consensus sequences were performed with migec v1.2.7. Using mixcr v2.1.11, UMI consensuses were aligned to TRA and TRB V and J templates and then assembled into clonotypes. Clonotypes were classified as expanded or contracted when called significant by both edgeR and NoisET, with noise models trained on biological replicates. For edgeR calls, the thresholds were a false discovery rate-adjusted p below 0.01 and a log2 fold-change of 1. PCA with hierarchical clustering of max-normalized trajectories of the 1000 most abundant clonotypes was used as exploratory dynamics analysis. Separately sequenced CD4+ and CD8+ repertoires were used to assign the CD4 or CD8 phenotype of responding clones. The public reads were reanalyzed by TCRdb: fastp trimming at Q25, MiXCR alignment, in-frame beta chains only. Each entry is one CDR3 protein sequence, shown with its most common DNA and genes. The V and J calls here are based on TCRdb, not the publication. The sample table contains about 450,000 distinct CDR3 sequences; only one count was recorded for around 22% of them. The ten largest account for around 14% of the sample.

The CDR3 sequence holds 17 residues, the cysteine and phenylalanine included. Left in the record is the CDR3 DNA by itself, 51 bases read in frame from the first base. Trimming takes 3 bases from V and 0 bases from J, and the germline ends sit 15 bases apart. Sequenced sample: PBMCs or a T cell subset sorted from them (not recorded which). Rearrangement joined TRBV12-3 or TRBV12-4 to TRBJ2-4; perhaps TRBD2 is the D gene, with 6 bases matching. The TCR was taken from an adult woman who had mild COVID-19 (a few samples of this study predate the infection). The sample titles of this study are shuffled in the database, so cell type and time point are left out; the donor was told from shared clones. The CDR3 protein sequence reads: CASSFGGFQLAKNIQYF. In nucleotides, the sequence is TGTGCCAGCAGTTTCGGGGGTTTTCAACTAGCCAAAAACATTCAGTACTTC.